The present T cell receptor beta chain was sequenced within a study of blood T cell repertoires in COVID-19. Overall study: PBMCs, B-cell-depleted T cells, or T cells provided the cDNA or gDNA that made up the material.

V was pared by 3 bases and J by 1 base, with 13 bases between. The V gene's germline CDR1 is SNHLY and CDR2 FYNNEI. The CDR3 is made up of 16 amino acids. Produced via immunoSEQ multiplex PCR; TCRdb's table is partial and in-frame only. Of nearly 300,000 clones in the sample, about 87% were seen once. Sequencing used peripheral blood. This chain connects TRBV2 to TRBJ2-1; TRBD2 is a possible D gene (7 bases). This receptor was taken from a young woman who had recovered from COVID-19. This CDR3 is CASSEGGRISYNEQFF. CDR3 DNA: TGTGCCAGCAGTGAGGGGGGGCGTATTTCCTACAATGAGCAGTTCTTC.